These T cell receptor beta chains were read from a single sample in a study of blood T cell repertoires in COVID-19. Clones were sequenced by immunoSEQ multiplex PCR, and TCRdb holds only the in-frame ones, with some missing. The sample contains approximately 210,000 clones, 88% of which appear only once. Sequencing was carried out using peripheral blood. The receptors here all came from a human donor in a cohort sampled during active COVID-19. Both conserved end residues are part of each CDR3. Fields, in order: clone size, J gene, D gene, V gene, CDR3 protein, CDR3 DNA. A D gene is named only where the DNA matches it firmly. Size is stated for part of the rows, as once, few or many counts, or as a class when the clone is expanded.

size: NA
J: TRBJ1-6
D: NA
V: TRBV5-6
CDR3: CASSNLQGSPLHF
DNA: TGTGCCAGCAGCAACCTCCAGGGTTCACCCCTCCACTTT

size: NA
J: TRBJ2-7
D: TRBD1
V: TRBV4-1
CDR3: CASSLSPGQTYEQYF
DNA: TGCGCCAGCAGCCTATCACCGGGACAGACCTACGAGCAGTACTTC

size: NA
J: TRBJ2-3
D: NA
V: TRBV7-2
CDR3: CASSLAFTGGRLDTQYF
DNA: TGTGCCAGCAGCTTAGCTTTTACGGGGGGCCGCCTAGATACGCAGTATTTT

size: NA
J: TRBJ2-3
D: TRBD2
V: TRBV9
CDR3: CASSVQPGLASDTQYF
DNA: TGTGCCAGCAGCGTACAACCGGGACTAGCGAGCGATACGCAGTATTTT

size: NA
J: TRBJ2-5
D: TRBD1
V: TRBV11-2
CDR3: CASSQGTGTGFRETQYF
DNA: TGTGCCAGCAGCCAAGGAACCGGGACAGGGTTTCGGGAGACCCAGTACTTC

size: NA
J: TRBJ1-3
D: NA
V: TRBV9
CDR3: CASSTDSGGNTIYF
DNA: TGTGCCAGCAGCACTGACTCGGGGGGGAACACCATATATTTT

size: NA
J: TRBJ1-5
D: TRBD1
V: TRBV6-2/TRBV6-3
CDR3: CASSYALTGGNQPQHF
DNA: TGTGCCAGCAGTTACGCCTTGACAGGGGGCAATCAGCCCCAGCATTTT

size: NA
J: TRBJ1-2
D: TRBD1
V: TRBV7-8
CDR3: CASSLQGWQGANYGYTF
DNA: TGTGCCAGCAGCTTACAAGGCTGGCAGGGGGCTAACTATGGCTACACCTTC

size: once
J: TRBJ2-7
D: NA
V: TRBV5-1
CDR3: CASGRGGQPSYEQYF
DNA: TGCGCCAGCGGGAGAGGAGGACAGCCCTCCTACGAGCAGTACTTC

size: NA
J: TRBJ2-2
D: NA
V: TRBV29-1
CDR3: CSVAPGLAAAGELFF
DNA: TGCAGCGTGGCCCCCGGATTAGCGGCAGCCGGGGAGCTGTTTTTT

size: NA
J: TRBJ2-3
D: TRBD2
V: TRBV7-9
CDR3: CASSLAGLSSTDTQYF
DNA: TGTGCCAGCAGCTTAGCGGGACTATCTAGCACAGATACGCAGTATTTT

size: NA
J: TRBJ2-3
D: NA
V: TRBV6-2/TRBV6-3
CDR3: CASSPRYRIDTQYF
DNA: TGTGCCAGCAGCCCCAGGTACCGCATAGATACGCAGTATTTT

size: NA
J: TRBJ2-6
D: NA
V: TRBV5-1
CDR3: CASSSGQPTSGANVLTF
DNA: TGCGCCAGCAGCTCAGGACAGCCGACCTCTGGGGCCAACGTCCTGACTTTC

size: once
J: TRBJ1-2
D: NA
V: TRBV4-3
CDR3: CASSLESGDKGYGYTF
DNA: TGCGCCAGCAGCCTCGAATCAGGGGACAAGGGCTATGGCTACACCTTC

size: NA
J: TRBJ2-5
D: NA
V: TRBV7-9
CDR3: CASSPGDRTQETQYF
DNA: TGTGCCAGCAGCCCGGGGGACAGAACCCAAGAGACCCAGTACTTC

size: NA
J: TRBJ2-3
D: TRBD2
V: TRBV7-9
CDR3: CASSLTTSAADTQYF
DNA: TGTGCCAGCAGCCTGACGACTAGCGCTGCAGATACGCAGTATTTT

size: NA
J: TRBJ2-1
D: TRBD2
V: TRBV9
CDR3: CASSVQEPGLAGGQTGEQFF
DNA: TGTGCCAGCAGCGTACAGGAACCGGGACTAGCGGGAGGGCAAACCGGTGAGCAGTTCTTC